The next 21 T cell receptor beta chains were all read from a single sample in a study of technical replicates of blood from a handful of donors. Repertoires were generated with immunoSEQ multiplex PCR, while TCRdb's copy carries only in-frame clones and drops some. The sample shows 55,000 to 75,000 clones, about 93% of them seen only once. Sequencing was carried out using PBMCs. The receptors here all came from a human donor in good health. Some clones in this sample may be carry-over from other donors' samples.

This chain uses TRBV2 with TRBJ2-7; D possibly corresponds to TRBD2 (6 bases). CDR1 and CDR2 from the germline V gene are SNHLY and FYNNEI. The ends were cut back, 4 bases at V and 6 bases at J, with 10 bases in the middle. The CDR3 spans 12 residues. This CDR3 is CASSARRGEQYF. The CDR3 DNA follows: TGTGCCAGCAGTGCCAGGAGGGGCGAGCAGTACTTC.

This chain joins TRBV29-1 and TRBJ2-3, with TRBD2 as a possible D gene (6 bases). The CDR3 is 14 residues long. Between the trimmed V and J ends, which lost 6 bases and 0 bases, there was a span of 13 bases. Germline V gene sequence: CDR1 SQVTM, CDR2 ANQGSEA. CDR3 residues: CSVRGGASTDTQYF. CDR3 nucleotide sequence: TGCAGCGTCCGAGGCGGGGCTAGCACAGATACGCAGTATTTT.

The chain has TRBV18 and TRBJ1-2; 7 bases are shared with TRBD1. The CDR3 runs 15 residues. With V trimmed by 0 bases and J by 8 bases, 9 bases remained unmatched. The germline V gene encodes CDR1 KGHSH and CDR2 LQKENI. The DNA of the CDR3 is TGTGCCAGCTCACCACCTGGGACAGTCCTTAGCGGCTACACCTTC. This translates into CASSPPGTVLSGYTF.

This clone appeared once. This CDR3 reads CASSVDYGLAGKETQYF. Written as DNA, the CDR3 is TGTGCCAGCAGCGTTGACTACGGACTAGCGGGAAAAGAGACCCAGTACTTC. This sequence joins TRBV9 and TRBJ2-5; TRBD2 matches at 12 bases. The junction had 8 bases not matched to a gene; V was cut back by 2 bases and J by 3 bases. The CDR3 contains 17 residues. Per the germline V gene, CDR1 is SGDLS and CDR2 is YYNGEE.

This chain links TRBV6-1 with TRBJ1-2; D not resolved. V was shortened by 6 bases and J by 4 bases, with 12 bases between the two germline ends. The CDR3 extends over 13 amino acids. Germline V gene data show CDR1 as MNHNS and CDR2 as SASEGT. CDR3 DNA: TGTGCCAGCAGCAAACTGAGCGGCTATGGCTACACCTTC. Encoded protein: CASSKLSGYGYTF.

The chain combines TRBV7-8 with TRBJ2-3; 7 bases line up with TRBD2. From germline, CDR1 is SGHVS and CDR2 FQNEAQ. The length of the CDR3 is 16 residues. V was pared by 1 base and J by 0 bases, with 4 bases of the junction left unmatched. CDR3 loop: CASSLGGGGSTDTQYF. CDR3 nucleotides: TGTGCCAGCAGCTTAGGCGGCGGGGGTAGCACAGATACGCAGTATTTT.

This clone has just a few counts. V is TRBV7-2 and J is TRBJ1-1; the D is unclear. The V end lost 5 bases, the J end lost 0 bases, and 13 bases lay between the germline ends. The CDR3 has 15 residues. Germline CDR1 SGHTA, CDR2 FQGNSA. The CDR3 bases are TGTGCCAGCAGCCCCACTGTAACCATGAACACTGAAGCTTTCTTT. This translates into CASSPTVTMNTEAFF.

This chain links TRBV18 with TRBJ2-6, with D possibly matching TRBD1 (6 bases). The CDR3 has 16 amino acids. The V end lost 3 bases, the J end lost 4 bases, and 13 bases lay between the germline ends. Germline values: CDR1 KGHSH, CDR2 LQKENI. Here the CDR3 reads CASSPDRTAGANVLTF. The DNA of the CDR3 is TGTGCCAGCTCACCGGACAGAACGGCGGGGGCCAACGTCCTGACTTTC. Full variable domain (missing parts from reference TRBV18 and TRBJ2-6): NAGVMQNPRHLVRRRGQEARLRCSPMKGHSHVYWYRQLPEEGLKFMVYLQKENIIDESGMPKERFSAEFPKEGPSILRIQQVVRGDSAAYFCASSPDRTAGANVLTFGAGSRLTVL.

In DNA form, the CDR3 reads TGCGCCAGCAGCCTCCAGGGGACGGGAAAACTGTTTTTT. Protein product: CASSLQGTGKLFF. The chain joins TRBV4-3 to TRBJ1-4; weak D call: TRBD1 (6 bases). Germline CDR1 and CDR2: LGHNA and YSLEER. The CDR3 has 13 amino acids. The V gene lost 4 bases and the J gene lost 10 bases, with 13 bases spanning the gap.

V gene TRBV5-1 combines with J gene TRBJ2-7, with a tentative D call TRBD2 (6 bases). Trimming pared 7 bases from V and 6 bases from J, leaving 17 bases between. This CDR3 has 13 amino acids. The germline CDR1 and CDR2 sequences are SGHRS and YFSETQ. The CDR3 sequence: CASSAPGGLEQYF. Here the CDR3 DNA reads TGCGCCAGCTCCGCCCCAGGAGGGCTCGAGCAGTACTTC.

The rearrangement links TRBV30 to TRBJ2-1; D is ambiguous. The CDR3 runs to 14 residues. Germline V gene data show CDR1 as GTSNPN and CDR2 as SVGIG (reference sequence). Trimming removed 4 bases at V and 0 bases at J, with 10 bases between. The chain's CDR3 is CAWTRTSSYNEQFF. The DNA for the CDR3 is TGTGCCTGGACCCGAACAAGCTCCTACAATGAGCAGTTCTTC.

For the CDR3, the DNA is TGCGCCAGCAGTCTAGCGGGAACCTACGAGCAGTACTTC. Protein: CASSLAGTYEQYF. The chain combines TRBV10-2 with TRBJ2-7, with 9 bases lining up with TRBD2. Germline V gene lookup returns CDR1 WSHSY and CDR2 SAAADI. The CDR3 has 13 amino acids. V lost 5 bases to trimming and J lost 2 bases; unmatched junction nucleotides: 1.

The chain recombines TRBV19 with TRBJ1-2, with TRBD1 identical over 7 bases. Germline CDR1 LNHDA, CDR2 SQIVND (reference sequence). Trimming cost V 7 bases and J 5 bases; bases outside gene matches: 7. This CDR3 comprises 13 residues. The CDR3 region has the DNA TGTGCCAGTACCCCCGACAGGGTATATGGCTACACCTTC. Protein: CASTPDRVYGYTF.

The J gene is TRBJ1-3, the V gene TRBV4-2; 8 bases align to TRBD1. J gave up 2 bases and V 0 bases, and 9 bases lay outside the gene matches. The CDR3 loop spans 18 amino acids. Germline V gives CDR1 LGHNA, CDR2 YNFKEQ. CDR3 DNA: TGTGCCAGCAGCCAAGATGGGACAGGCCTCGGGGCTGGAAACACCATATATTTT. This encodes CASSQDGTGLGAGNTIYF.

The chain joins TRBV5-4 to TRBJ2-2; 10 nucleotides line up with TRBD1. This CDR3 has 16 residues. V was pared by 0 bases and J by 10 bases, with 9 bases of the junction left unmatched. Germline CDR1 and CDR2: SGHNT and YYREEE (reference sequence). The CDR3 is CASSLGDRGRSKELFF. The CDR3 coding sequence is TGTGCCAGCAGCTTGGGAGACAGGGGGCGATCGAAGGAGCTGTTTTTT. The full variable domain, in which reference TRBV5-4 and TRBJ2-2 provide the parts outside the CDR3, is ETGVTQSPTHLIKTRGQQVTLRCSSQSGHNTVSWYQQALGQGPQFIFQYYREEENGRGNFPPRFSGLQFPNYSSELNVNALELDDSALYLCASSLGDRGRSKELFFGEGSRLTVL.

The genes are TRBV7-2 and TRBJ1-1; 7 nucleotides match TRBD1. V shed 4 bases, J shed 1 base, and the junction held 0 bases outside the gene matches. The CDR3 totals 13 residues. Germline V gene sequence: CDR1 SGHTA, CDR2 FQGNSA. The CDR3 bases are TGTGCCAGCAGCTACAGGGGGAACACTGAAGCTTTCTTT. It codes for CASSYRGNTEAFF. Drawing the rest from reference TRBV7-2 and TRBJ1-1, the complete variable domain is GAGVSQSPSNKVTEKGKDVELRCDPISGHTALYWYRQSLGQGLEFLIYFQGNSAPDKSGLPSDRFSAERTGGSVSTLTIQRTQQEDSAVYLCASSYRGNTEAFFGQGTRLTVV.

The rearrangement joins TRBV7-2 to TRBJ2-2; 7 bases are shared with TRBD2. The CDR3 length is 15 residues. V was pared by 6 bases and J by 5 bases, with 9 bases of the junction left unmatched. Germline CDR1 reads SGHTA; CDR2 reads FQGNSA. CDR3 loop: CASSSGLGRTGELFF. For the CDR3, the DNA is TGTGCCAGCAGTTCCGGACTAGGGAGAACCGGGGAGCTGTTTTTT.

The DNA of the CDR3 is TGCGCCAGCAGTGAACTAGCGAATACCTACGAGCAGTACTTC. Its translation is CASSELANTYEQYF. The chain recombines TRBV10-2 with TRBJ2-7; 7 positions agree with TRBD2. Looked up from germline, CDR1 is WSHSY and CDR2 is SAAADI. This CDR3 has 14 amino acids. Losses at the gene ends were 3 bases for V and 2 bases for J; bases not matched to a gene: 4.

The chain carries TRBV4-3 and TRBJ2-1; the D gene is possibly TRBD1 (7 bases). Trimming cost V 2 bases and J 9 bases, with 23 bases left between them. This CDR3 region has 17 residues. From germline, CDR1 is LGHNA and CDR2 YSLEER. Here the CDR3 DNA reads TGCGCCAGCAGCCAAAACCCCGGGACAGTGGGAGGTGTTGAGCAGTTCTTC. It specifies CASSQNPGTVGGVEQFF.

V is TRBV4-2 and J is TRBJ2-7, with 7 bases lining up with TRBD1. The germline CDR1 and CDR2 sequences are LGHNA and YNFKEQ. The junction had 2 bases not matched to a gene; V was cut back by 3 bases and J by 3 bases. CDR3 size: 13 residues. The CDR3 spells CASSQGQNYEQYF. The CDR3 nucleotides are TGTGCCAGCAGCCAGGGACAGAACTACGAGCAGTACTTC.

This chain connects TRBV5-8 to TRBJ1-2, with D perhaps matching TRBD1 (6 bases). CDR3 length: 12 residues. Deletions cut 3 bases from V and 8 bases from J, with 11 bases between. CDR1 is SGHTS, CDR2 YDEGEE, per germline. CDR3 region: CASSWDIPGYTF. In DNA form, the CDR3 reads TGTGCCAGCAGCTGGGACATTCCCGGCTACACCTTC.